What follows are 2 T cell receptor beta chains derived from one specimen sequenced in a study of a mutant IDH1 vaccine in newly diagnosed glioma. TCRdb keeps only in-frame clones here, not all; method: immunoSEQ multiplex PCR. The table lists 56,000 or so clones, 78% of them singletons, with around 1.8% in the top ten. Sample time point: week 5, during vaccination. Doses of 300 ug of mutant IDH1 20-mer peptide were given with topical imiquimod. Antigen specificity for these receptors is unknown. The specimen was PBMCs, collected from a glioma patient whose treatment included an IDH1 peptide vaccine. These receptors were obtained from a woman in her forties with glioma.

The V and J genes are TRBV25-1 and TRBJ1-4, with 7 bases aligning to TRBD1. The ends lost 6 bases at V and 3 bases at J; junction bases unmatched: 7. The CDR3 runs to 15 residues. CDR1 is MGHDK and CDR2 is SYGVNS in the germline V gene. The CDR3 here is CASSETGDPNEKLFF. The CDR3 DNA reads TGTGCCAGCAGCGAAACAGGGGACCCTAATGAAAAACTGTTTTTT.

This clone was picked up a small number of times. The chain combines TRBV6-5 with TRBJ1-1; D is possibly TRBD1 (5 bases). Trimming took off 5 bases at V and 10 bases at J, with 14 bases between the two ends. The CDR3 consists of 12 residues. Per the germline V gene, CDR1 is MNHEY and CDR2 is SVGAGI. The CDR3 region is CASSPVGGLAFF. CDR3 coding DNA: TGTGCCAGCAGTCCGGTGGGGGGTTTAGCTTTCTTT.